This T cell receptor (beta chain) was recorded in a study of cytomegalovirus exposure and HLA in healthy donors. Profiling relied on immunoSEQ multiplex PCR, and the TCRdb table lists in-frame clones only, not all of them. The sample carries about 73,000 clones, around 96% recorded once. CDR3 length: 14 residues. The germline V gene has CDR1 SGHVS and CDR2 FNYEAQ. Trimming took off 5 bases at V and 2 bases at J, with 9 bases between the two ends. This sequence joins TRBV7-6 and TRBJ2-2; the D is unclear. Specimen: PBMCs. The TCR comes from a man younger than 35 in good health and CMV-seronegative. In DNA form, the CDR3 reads TGTGCCAGCAGCCCCGAGTTAAACACCGGGGAGCTGTTTTTT. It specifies CASSPELNTGELFF. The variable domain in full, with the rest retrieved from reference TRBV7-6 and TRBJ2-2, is GAGVSQSPRYKVTKRGQDVALRCDPISGHVSLYWYRQALGQGPEFLTYFNYEAQQDKSGLPNDRFSAERPEGSISTLTIQRTEQRDSAMYRCASSPELNTGELFFGEGSRLTVL.